The clone carrying this T cell receptor (beta chain) was recorded a few times. Its antigen is not known. This sample was taken from a study of response to subunit inactivated influenza vaccine. The J segment lost 12 bases and the V segment lost 3 bases, leaving 26 bases of the junction unmatched. CDR1 is DFQATT and CDR2 is SNEGSKA in the germline V gene (reference sequence). The CDR3 sequence is 21 residues long. TCRdb analysed the RT-PCR reads with MiXCR anew, one entry per CDR3 protein. Of 860,000 or so distinct CDR3 sequences in the sample, 21% were seen once. Study results and caveats: Researchers suggested that each seasonal influenza vaccination recruits few new T cells.

The source of this sequence is a middle-aged man who received an inactivated influenza vaccine. The specimen comprised PBMCs from blood, sampled around 5 days after vaccination. The gene calls are TRBV20-1 and TRBJ2-1, with 16 bases aligning to TRBD2. The CDR3: CSASLYGPGLAGGNRNRGQFF. CDR3 sequence (DNA): TGCAGTGCTAGTCTATACGGTCCGGGACTAGCGGGAGGGAATCGTAATCGGGGGCAGTTCTTC.